The source of this TCR beta chain is a study of identical twins. Whole-study results and caveats: Conclusions came from cross-sectional statistical analysis, not from following the same donors. Potential partial confounding of zero-insertion analyses by invariant MAIT and iNKT cells was noted. Abundant beta clonotypes from cord blood bore fewer insertions; memory repertoires lacked this pattern.

MiXCR, applied by TCRdb to the 5' RACE reads, yields one record per CDR3 protein. The profile shows hundreds of thousands of distinct CDR3 sequences, 9% to 15% of them singletons. In this sample, this clonotype turned up many times. The antigen is unknown. With no exceptions, donors were healthy Caucasians. This sample was shared with a second study, whose subject was yellow fever vaccine responses in identical twins.

The specimen was PBMCs. The TCR originated in a woman between 18 and 29 years old in good health.

The DNA for the CDR3 is TGCAGTGCCAGTACCGGGACCACATATGGCTACACCTTC. This translates into CSASTGTTYGYTF. V usage is TRBV20-1 and J usage is TRBJ1-2; possible D gene TRBD1, 5 bases. Trimming took 6 bases from V and 5 from J, leaving 16 bases between them. CDR3 length equals 13 residues. From germline, CDR1 is DFQATT and CDR2 SNEGSKA (reference sequence).